Included here is one T cell receptor beta chain sequence, with context. Its specificity is unknown. The CDR3 loop spans 14 amino acids. V gave up 4 bases and J gave up 6 bases; unmatched junction bases: 5. CDR1 is SGHTA, CDR2 FQGNSA, per germline. An approximately 120-subject validation cohort, separate from the approximately 690-subject first cohort, supplied the donors. The sample is drawn from a study of cytomegalovirus exposure and HLA in healthy donors. In the study overall: The 120 validation repertoires matched the roughly 700 first-cohort repertoires in platform, a later analysis reported. General study findings and limits: High specificity and sensitivity for cytomegalovirus status were reported for the classifier.

The method was immunoSEQ multiplex PCR; TCRdb's version includes in-frame clones alone and lacks a portion of them. Of 65,000 to 70,000 clones listed, approximately 90% were seen once; the top ten hold around 3.2%. The sequence was collected from a man aged 18 to 29 in good health and CMV-seronegative. The rearrangement links TRBV7-2 to TRBJ1-3; 8 bases agree with TRBD1. The source material was PBMCs. CDR3 in DNA: TGTGCCAGCAGCTCGGACAGGGTGGTAAACACCATATATTTT. This encodes CASSSDRVVNTIYF. Drawing the rest from reference TRBV7-2 and TRBJ1-3, the complete variable domain is GAGVSQSPSNKVTEKGKDVELRCDPISGHTALYWYRQSLGQGLEFLIYFQGNSAPDKSGLPSDRFSAERTGGSVSTLTIQRTQQEDSAVYLCASSSDRVVNTIYFGEGSWLTVV.